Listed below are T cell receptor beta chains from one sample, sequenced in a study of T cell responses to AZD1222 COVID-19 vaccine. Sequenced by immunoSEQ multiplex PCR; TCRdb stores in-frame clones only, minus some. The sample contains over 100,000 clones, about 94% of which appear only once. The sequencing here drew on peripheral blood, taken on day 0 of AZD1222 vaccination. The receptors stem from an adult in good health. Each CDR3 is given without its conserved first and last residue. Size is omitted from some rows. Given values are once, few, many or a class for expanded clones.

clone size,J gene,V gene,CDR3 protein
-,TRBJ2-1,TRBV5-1,ASSPMGLLTV
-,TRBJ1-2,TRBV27,ASSFSGGGVGYT
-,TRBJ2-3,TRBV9,ASSVGGFTDTQY
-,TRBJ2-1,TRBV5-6,ASSYPPGASGAYNEQF
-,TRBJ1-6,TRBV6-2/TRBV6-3,ASSLDLSSYNSPLH
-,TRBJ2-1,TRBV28,ASSFRGSLGDEQF
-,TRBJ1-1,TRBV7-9,ASSWGVWAWNTEAF
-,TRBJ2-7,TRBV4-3,ASSQGGWREGSYEQY
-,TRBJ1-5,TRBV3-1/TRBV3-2,ASSQAGGWGQPQH
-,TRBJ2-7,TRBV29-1,SVVPGAYEQY
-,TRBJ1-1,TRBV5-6,ASSLETEEAF
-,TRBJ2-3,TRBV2,ASSRTRTDTQY
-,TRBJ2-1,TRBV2,ASSEPGEQF
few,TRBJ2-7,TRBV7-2,ASSPRDGSYEQY
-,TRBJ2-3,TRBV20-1,SASPWGTSLTDTQY
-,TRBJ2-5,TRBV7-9,ASTRLAGVQETQY
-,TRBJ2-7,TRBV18,ASSPSGTPREQY
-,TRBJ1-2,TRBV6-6,ASREYRGDYGYT
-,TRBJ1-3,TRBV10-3,AISERQGNTIY
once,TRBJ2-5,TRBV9,ASSATGLGVWTQY
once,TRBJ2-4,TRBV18,ASSPPPGQIIAKNIQY
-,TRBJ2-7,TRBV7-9,ASSLAGTSAYEQY
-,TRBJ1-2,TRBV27,ARLRFGYGYT
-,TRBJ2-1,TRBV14,ASSQPTPRESGVSSYNEQF
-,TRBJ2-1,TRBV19,ASIREPGDEQF
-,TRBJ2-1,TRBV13,ASSLSLNEQF
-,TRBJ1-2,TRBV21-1,ASSARGRGYGYT
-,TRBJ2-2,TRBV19,ASTSSGLAGYTGELF
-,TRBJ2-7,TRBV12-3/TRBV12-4,ASSLWGAGEQY
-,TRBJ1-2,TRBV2,ASSEGVANYGYT
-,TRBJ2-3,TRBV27,ASKDGLAGVMADTQY
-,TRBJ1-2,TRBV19,ASSKDRGQTSYGYT
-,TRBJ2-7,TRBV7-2,ASSPAGAGGVYEQY
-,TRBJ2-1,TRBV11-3,ASSSRTSNEQF
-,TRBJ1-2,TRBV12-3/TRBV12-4,ASSLRPGYGYT
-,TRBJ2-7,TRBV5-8,ASSLRRDAAYEQY
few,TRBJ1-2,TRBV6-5,ASSEINYGYT
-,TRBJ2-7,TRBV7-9,ASSWDRGYEQY
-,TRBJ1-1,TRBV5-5,ASSLQGNTEAF
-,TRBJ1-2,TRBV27,ASSPGQGNGYT
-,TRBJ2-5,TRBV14,ASSHNRAFQETQY
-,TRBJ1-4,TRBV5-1,ASSPDRGEKLF
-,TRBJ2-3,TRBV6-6,ASSPGLADTQY
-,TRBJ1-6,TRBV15,ATSRGQGDSPLH